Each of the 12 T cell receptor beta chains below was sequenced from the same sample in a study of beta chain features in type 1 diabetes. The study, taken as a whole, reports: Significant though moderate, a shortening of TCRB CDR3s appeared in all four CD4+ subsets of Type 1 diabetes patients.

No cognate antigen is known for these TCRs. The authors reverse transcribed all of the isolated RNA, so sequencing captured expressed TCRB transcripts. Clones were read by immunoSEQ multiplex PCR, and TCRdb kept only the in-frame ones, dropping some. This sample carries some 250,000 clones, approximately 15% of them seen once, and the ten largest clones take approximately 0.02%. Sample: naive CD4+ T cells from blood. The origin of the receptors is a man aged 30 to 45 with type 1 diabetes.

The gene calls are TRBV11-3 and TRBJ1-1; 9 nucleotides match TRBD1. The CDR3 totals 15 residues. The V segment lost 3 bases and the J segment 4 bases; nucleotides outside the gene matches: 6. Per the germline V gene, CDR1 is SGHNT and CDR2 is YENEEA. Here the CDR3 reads CASSFSGQGGTEAFF. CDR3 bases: TGTGCCAGCAGCTTTTCGGGACAGGGAGGCACTGAAGCTTTCTTT.

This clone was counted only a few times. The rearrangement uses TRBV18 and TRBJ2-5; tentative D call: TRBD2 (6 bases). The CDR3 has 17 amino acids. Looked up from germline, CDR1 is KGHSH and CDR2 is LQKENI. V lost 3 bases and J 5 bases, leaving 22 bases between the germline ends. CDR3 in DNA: TGTGCCAGCTCACCTCCGATCTTTGGAGGGACTGGGGAGACCCAGTACTTC. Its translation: CASSPPIFGGTGETQYF. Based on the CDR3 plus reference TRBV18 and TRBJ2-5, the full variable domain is NAGVMQNPRHLVRRRGQEARLRCSPMKGHSHVYWYRQLPEEGLKFMVYLQKENIIDESGMPKERFSAEFPKEGPSILRIQQVVRGDSAAYFCASSPPIFGGTGETQYFGPGTRLLVL.

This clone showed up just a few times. CDR3 nucleotides: TGTGCCACCAGAAAAGTCGGAGGGAACCTCTACGAGCAGTACTTC. It is translated as CATRKVGGNLYEQYF. The rearrangement joins TRBV15 to TRBJ2-7, with a weak D call TRBD2 (6 bases). This CDR3 comprises 15 residues. The V end was cut by 6 bases, the J end by 3 bases, with 18 bases between. Germline-derived CDR1 and CDR2 are LNHNV and YYDKDF (reference sequence).

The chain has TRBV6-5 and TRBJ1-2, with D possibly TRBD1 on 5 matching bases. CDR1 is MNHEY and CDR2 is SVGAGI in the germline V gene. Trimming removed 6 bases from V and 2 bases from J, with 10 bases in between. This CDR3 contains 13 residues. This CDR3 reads CASSVDRNYGYTF. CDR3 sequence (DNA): TGTGCCAGCAGCGTTGACAGAAACTATGGCTACACCTTC.

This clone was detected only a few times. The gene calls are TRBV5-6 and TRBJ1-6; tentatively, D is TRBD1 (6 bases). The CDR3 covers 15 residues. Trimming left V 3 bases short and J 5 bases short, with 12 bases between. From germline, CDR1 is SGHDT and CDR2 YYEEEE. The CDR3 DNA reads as TGTGCCAGCAGCTACGGACAGAAAAATAATTCACCCCTCCACTTT. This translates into CASSYGQKNNSPLHF.

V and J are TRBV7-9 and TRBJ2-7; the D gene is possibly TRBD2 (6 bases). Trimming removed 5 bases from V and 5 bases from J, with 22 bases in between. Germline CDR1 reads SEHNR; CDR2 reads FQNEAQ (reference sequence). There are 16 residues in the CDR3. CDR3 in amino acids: CASSRGHGGAPDEQYF. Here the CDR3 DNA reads TGTGCCAGCAGCCGAGGTCACGGGGGTGCGCCGGACGAGCAGTACTTC. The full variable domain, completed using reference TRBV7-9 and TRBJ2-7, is DTGVSQNPRHKITKRGQNVTFRCDPISEHNRLYWYRQTLGQGPEFLTYFQNEAQLEKSRLLSDRFSAERPKGSFSTLEIQRTEQGDSAMYLCASSRGHGGAPDEQYFGPGTRLTVT.

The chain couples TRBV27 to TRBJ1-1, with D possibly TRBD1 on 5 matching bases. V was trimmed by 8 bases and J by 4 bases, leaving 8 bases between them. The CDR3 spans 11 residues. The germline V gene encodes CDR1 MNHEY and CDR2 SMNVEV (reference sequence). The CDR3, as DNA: TGTGCCAGCGGCGGGGGCACTGAAGCTTTCTTT. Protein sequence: CASGGGTEAFF.

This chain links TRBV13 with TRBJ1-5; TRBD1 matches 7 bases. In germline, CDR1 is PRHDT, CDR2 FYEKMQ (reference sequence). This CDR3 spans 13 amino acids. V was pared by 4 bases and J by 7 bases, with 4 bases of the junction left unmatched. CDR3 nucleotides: TGTGCCAGCAGCTCAGACAGGGACCAGCCCCAGCATTTT. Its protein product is CASSSDRDQPQHF.

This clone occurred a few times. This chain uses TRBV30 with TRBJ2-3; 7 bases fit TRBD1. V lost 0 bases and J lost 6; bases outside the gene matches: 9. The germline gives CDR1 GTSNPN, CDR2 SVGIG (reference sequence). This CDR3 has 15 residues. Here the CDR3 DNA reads TGTGCCTGGAGTGTAAACAGGGGACCACTCGATACGCAGTATTTT. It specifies CAWSVNRGPLDTQYF.

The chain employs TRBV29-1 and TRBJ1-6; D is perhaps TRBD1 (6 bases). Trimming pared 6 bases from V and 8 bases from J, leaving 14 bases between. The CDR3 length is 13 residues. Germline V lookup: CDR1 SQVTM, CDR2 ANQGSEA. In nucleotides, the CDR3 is TGCAGCGTCGGACAGAACAGGGATTCACCCCTCCACTTT. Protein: CSVGQNRDSPLHF. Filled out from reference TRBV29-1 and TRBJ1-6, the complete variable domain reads SAVISQKPSRDICQRGTSLTIQCQVDSQVTMMFWYRQQPGQSLTLIATANQGSEATYESGFVIDKFPISRPNLTFSTLTVSNMSPEDSSIYLCSVGQNRDSPLHFGNGTRLTVT.

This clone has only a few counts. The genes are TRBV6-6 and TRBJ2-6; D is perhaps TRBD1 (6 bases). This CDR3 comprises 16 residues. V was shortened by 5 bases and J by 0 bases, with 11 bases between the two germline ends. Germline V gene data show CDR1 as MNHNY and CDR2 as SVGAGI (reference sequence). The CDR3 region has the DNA TGTGCCAGCAGTCCGGGACAAATCTCTGGGGCCAACGTCCTGACTTTC. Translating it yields CASSPGQISGANVLTF.

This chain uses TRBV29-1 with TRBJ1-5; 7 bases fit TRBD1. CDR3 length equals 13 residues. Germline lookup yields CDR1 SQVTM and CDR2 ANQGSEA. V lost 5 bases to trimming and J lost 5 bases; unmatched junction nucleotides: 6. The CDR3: CSVQTGDHQPQHF. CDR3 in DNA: TGCAGCGTTCAAACAGGGGATCATCAGCCCCAGCATTTT.